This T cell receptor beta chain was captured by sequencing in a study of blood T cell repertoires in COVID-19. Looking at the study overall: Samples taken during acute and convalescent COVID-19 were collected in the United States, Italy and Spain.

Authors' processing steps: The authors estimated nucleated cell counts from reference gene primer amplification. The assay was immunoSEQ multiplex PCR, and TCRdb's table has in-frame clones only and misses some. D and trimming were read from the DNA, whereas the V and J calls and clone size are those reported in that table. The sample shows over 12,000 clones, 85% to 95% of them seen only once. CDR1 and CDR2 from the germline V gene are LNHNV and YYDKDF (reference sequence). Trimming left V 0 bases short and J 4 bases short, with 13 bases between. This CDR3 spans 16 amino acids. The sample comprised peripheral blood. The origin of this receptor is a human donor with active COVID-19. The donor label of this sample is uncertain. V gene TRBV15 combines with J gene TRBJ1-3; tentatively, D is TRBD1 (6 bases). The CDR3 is CATSREGTGRGNTIYF. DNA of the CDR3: TGTGCCACCAGCAGAGAAGGAACAGGGAGAGGAAACACCATATATTTT.